The 29 T cell receptor beta chains in this list originate from one sample, sequenced in a study of cytomegalovirus exposure and HLA in healthy donors. The PCR had 60 Vbeta and 13 Jbeta primers. Using immunoSEQ multiplex PCR, the repertoire was profiled, and TCRdb retains in-frame clones only, with some absent. Seen here are under 40,000 clones, roughly four fifths observed once, and the top ten hold around a tenth. Sequencing input: PBMCs. These receptors all come from a middle-aged woman in good health and CMV-seronegative.

This chain links TRBV6-5 with TRBJ2-7; tentatively, D is TRBD2 (5 bases). The V end lost 0 bases, the J end lost 2 bases, and 14 bases lay between the germline ends. This CDR3 spans 16 amino acids. Germline loops: CDR1 MNHEY, CDR2 SVGAGI. The CDR3 is CASSYSRARRPYEQYV. CDR3 nucleotides: TGTGCCAGCAGTTACTCGAGGGCTCGGCGCCCCTACGAGCAGTACGTC.

The CDR3 protein is CASSSMGTPGNTIYF. CDR3 sequence (DNA): TGTGCCAGCAGCTCCATGGGGACACCTGGAAACACCATATATTTT. This sequence joins TRBV7-3 and TRBJ1-3; D might be TRBD1 (6 bases). Germline V CDR1 and CDR2: SGHTA, FQGTGA. The CDR3 runs to 15 residues. V lost 4 bases and J 2 bases, leaving 12 bases between the germline ends.

This clone was observed a handful of times. The genes are TRBV7-2 and TRBJ1-5; no clear D gene. The CDR3 is 13 residues long. Trimming cost V 4 bases and J 5 bases, with 9 bases left between them. CDR1 is SGHTA, CDR2 FQGNSA, per germline. CDR3: CASSSGSHQPQHF. The CDR3 nucleotides are TGTGCCAGCAGCTCAGGATCCCATCAGCCCCAGCATTTT.

The chain uses TRBV4-3 and TRBJ1-2, with D possibly matching TRBD1 (6 bases). The CDR3 runs to 15 residues. Trimming removed 1 base from V and 1 base from J, with 10 bases in between. Germline values: CDR1 LGHNA, CDR2 YSLEER. The CDR3 nucleotides read TGCGCCAGCAGCCAAGCAGGGGTAAATAACTATGGCTACACCTTC. Amino acid sequence: CASSQAGVNNYGYTF.

The chain employs TRBV5-4 and TRBJ1-1; a possible D gene is TRBD1 (5 bases). Trimming shortened V by 5 bases and J by 3 bases, and 14 bases separated the two germline ends. The CDR3 covers 14 residues. Germline V gene lookup returns CDR1 SGHNT and CDR2 YYREEE (reference sequence). CDR3 coding DNA: TGTGCCAGCAGGGGTGACAGAGGCCACACTGAAGCTTTCTTT. Amino acids: CASRGDRGHTEAFF.

This clone was seen just once. The chain has TRBV7-2 and TRBJ2-3; weak D call: TRBD1 (5 bases). The germline gives CDR1 SGHTA, CDR2 FQGNSA. This CDR3 comprises 13 residues. V lost 2 bases and J lost 5, with 8 bases in between. CDR3 DNA sequence: TGTGCCAGCAGCTTAAATAGGGGAGATACGCAGTATTTT. Translating gives CASSLNRGDTQYF.

J is TRBJ1-5 and V is TRBV28; unclear D gene. CDR3 length equals 9 residues. The ends were cut back, 8 bases at V and 7 bases at J, with 3 bases in the middle. The V gene's germline CDR1 is MDHEN and CDR2 SYDVKM. CDR3 sequence: CASRQPQHF. The CDR3 DNA follows: TGTGCCAGCCGGCAGCCCCAGCATTTT.

In its sample, this clone was seen once. The chain joins TRBV7-9 to TRBJ1-1; tentatively, D is TRBD1 (5 bases). CDR1 is SEHNR, CDR2 FQNEAQ, per germline (reference sequence). The CDR3 spans 13 residues. Trimming removed 2 bases from V and 5 bases from J, with 9 bases in between. Here the CDR3 reads CASSLTAGTEAFF. In nucleotides, the CDR3 is TGTGCCAGCAGCTTAACGGCAGGGACTGAAGCTTTCTTT. Variable domain in full (rest from reference TRBV7-9 and TRBJ1-1): DTGVSQNPRHKITKRGQNVTFRCDPISEHNRLYWYRQTLGQGPEFLTYFQNEAQLEKSRLLSDRFSAERPKGSFSTLEIQRTEQGDSAMYLCASSLTAGTEAFFGQGTRLTVV.

This sequence joins TRBV9 and TRBJ1-2; 9 bases are shared with TRBD1. CDR1 and CDR2 (germline): SGDLS, YYNGEE. This CDR3 is built from 15 residues. Germline trimming cut 4 bases from V and 5 bases from J; bases unmatched to any gene: 9. The CDR3, as DNA: TGTGCCAGCAGCACAGGGGGCGCGGTAGGTTATGGCTACACCTTC. Protein product: CASSTGGAVGYGYTF.

The chain employs TRBV5-1 and TRBJ1-6; 8 bases line up with TRBD1. After removal of 3 bases from V and 6 bases from J, the junction contained 2 bases not matched to a gene. The CDR3 extends over 14 amino acids. Germline CDR1 and CDR2: SGHRS and YFSETQ. Here the CDR3 reads CASSWDRLNSPLHF. CDR3 sequence (DNA): TGCGCCAGCAGCTGGGACAGGCTTAATTCACCCCTCCACTTT.

This chain links TRBV5-1 with TRBJ2-1; 8 bases fit TRBD2. Germline V gene lookup returns CDR1 SGHRS and CDR2 YFSETQ. This CDR3 is 16 amino acids long. J gave up 0 bases and V 4 bases, and 6 bases lay outside the gene matches. CDR3 DNA sequence: TGCGCCAGCAGCCTATCCGGGACTAGCTCCTACAATGAGCAGTTCTTC. Protein sequence: CASSLSGTSSYNEQFF.

CDR3 in amino acids: CASRPTPGSETQYF. The CDR3 DNA sequence: TGCGCCAGCCGACCAACTCCGGGGTCGGAGACCCAGTACTTC. The gene calls are TRBV5-1 and TRBJ2-5; D might be TRBD2 (5 bases). This CDR3 is built from 14 residues. Germline V lookup: CDR1 SGHRS, CDR2 YFSETQ. V lost 7 bases and J 5 bases, leaving 18 bases between the germline ends.

V gene TRBV15 combines with J gene TRBJ2-7, with D maybe TRBD2 (6 bases). The V end was cut by 0 bases, the J end by 4 bases, with 19 bases between. CDR3 length: 17 residues. Germline V gene lookup returns CDR1 LNHNV and CDR2 YYDKDF (reference sequence). CDR3 loop: CATSRDRWRLAGYEQYF. CDR3 DNA sequence: TGTGCCACCAGCAGAGATAGGTGGAGGCTGGCGGGATACGAGCAGTACTTC.

The genes are TRBV5-1 and TRBJ2-7; 7 nucleotides agree with TRBD1. After removal of 0 bases from V and 4 bases from J, the junction contained 4 bases not matched to a gene. The CDR3 is made up of 14 amino acids. The V gene's germline CDR1 is SGHRS and CDR2 YFSETQ. CDR3 residues: CASSLGTGVYEQYV. Here the CDR3 DNA reads TGCGCCAGCAGCTTGGGGACAGGTGTATACGAGCAGTACGTC.

V and J are TRBV7-2 and TRBJ1-6; TRBD1 aligns across 7 bases. The CDR3 totals 14 residues. The germline CDR1 and CDR2 sequences are SGHTA and FQGNSA. J lost 9 bases, V lost 5 bases, and 7 bases had no gene match. CDR3 residues: CASSAQGGPSPLHF. CDR3 in DNA: TGTGCCAGCAGCGCCCAGGGGGGACCTTCACCCCTCCACTTT.

V is TRBV7-9 and J is TRBJ2-7, with D possibly matching TRBD1 (5 bases). V was clipped by 2 bases and J by 0 bases, with 11 bases between them. This CDR3 has 15 amino acids. Germline loops: CDR1 SEHNR, CDR2 FQNEAQ (reference sequence). CDR3 DNA sequence: TGTGCCAGCAGCTTAACTCCGGACAACTCCTACGAGCAGTACTTC. Its protein product is CASSLTPDNSYEQYF.

This rearrangement joins TRBV5-1 to TRBJ1-3; TRBD1 might be the D (6 bases). Trimming took 2 bases from V and 7 from J, leaving 13 bases between them. CDR3 length: 14 residues. Germline CDR1 is SGHRS and CDR2 is YFSETQ. The CDR3 is CASSLGGMVNTIYF. The CDR3 DNA is TGCGCCAGCAGCTTAGGGGGTATGGTTAACACCATATATTTT.

The chain recombines TRBV7-2 with TRBJ1-1; TRBD1 is a possible D gene (5 bases). V was clipped by 5 bases and J by 1 base, with 8 bases between them. Germline V lookup: CDR1 SGHTA, CDR2 FQGNSA. This CDR3 has 13 amino acids. CDR3: CASSLTGNTEAFF. DNA for the CDR3: TGTGCCAGCAGCCTAACAGGGAACACTGAAGCTTTCTTT. Drawing the rest from reference TRBV7-2 and TRBJ1-1, the complete variable domain is GAGVSQSPSNKVTEKGKDVELRCDPISGHTALYWYRQSLGQGLEFLIYFQGNSAPDKSGLPSDRFSAERTGGSVSTLTIQRTQQEDSAVYLCASSLTGNTEAFFGQGTRLTVV.

This chain connects TRBV4-1 to TRBJ2-3; 8 nucleotides match TRBD2. Per germline, CDR1 MGHRA and CDR2 YSYEKL. CDR3 length: 18 residues. Trimming cost V 0 bases and J 5 bases; bases outside gene matches: 13. CDR3 loop: CASSQEAKGLAGGDTQYF. The DNA for the CDR3 is TGCGCCAGCAGCCAAGAGGCCAAAGGACTAGCTGGAGGAGATACGCAGTATTTT.

This clone was detected only a few times. The chain uses TRBV2 and TRBJ2-5; a possible D gene is TRBD2 (5 bases). The germline V gene has CDR1 SNHLY and CDR2 FYNNEI. V was cut by 3 bases and J by 1 base, with 9 bases left in between. The CDR3 extends over 14 amino acids. The CDR3 region has the DNA TGTGCCAGCAGTGATGGGAGTTCCCAAGAGACCCAGTACTTC. It codes for CASSDGSSQETQYF. The full variable domain, its missing parts supplied by reference TRBV2 and TRBJ2-5, is EPEVTQTPSHQVTQMGQEVILRCVPISNHLYFYWYRQILGQKVEFLVSFYNNEISEKSEIFDDQFSVERPDGSNFTLKIRSTKLEDSAMYFCASSDGSSQETQYFGPGTRLLVL.

V is TRBV4-1 and J is TRBJ1-6, with unresolved D. From germline, CDR1 is MGHRA and CDR2 YSYEKL. The ends were cut back, 2 bases at V and 13 bases at J, with 21 bases in the middle. The CDR3 loop spans 16 amino acids. CDR3 region: CASSQSAVTAGSPLHF. For the CDR3, the DNA is TGCGCCAGCAGCCAATCCGCTGTGACTGCCGGCTCGCCCCTCCACTTT.

The J gene is TRBJ1-5, the V gene TRBV4-2; 7 nucleotides align to TRBD1. V was pared by 0 bases and J by 9 bases, with 8 bases of the junction left unmatched. The CDR3 sequence is 15 residues long. The germline gives CDR1 LGHNA, CDR2 YNFKEQ. This CDR3 reads CASSQDAQGRWPQHF. DNA of the CDR3: TGTGCCAGCAGCCAAGATGCACAGGGGAGATGGCCCCAGCATTTT.

For the CDR3, the DNA is TGTGCCAGCTCACCACCTGCCGGACAGGGGCCAAACTATGGCTACACCTTC. Translating it yields CASSPPAGQGPNYGYTF. The chain carries TRBV18 and TRBJ1-2, with TRBD1 matching 9 bases. The CDR3 is made up of 17 amino acids. V lost 0 bases and J lost 2; bases outside the gene matches: 7. CDR1 KGHSH and CDR2 LQKENI come from the germline V gene.

V is TRBV28 and J is TRBJ1-6; 8 bases agree with TRBD1. Germline loops: CDR1 MDHEN, CDR2 SYDVKM. The CDR3 spans 14 residues. With V trimmed by 7 bases and J by 7 bases, 6 bases remained unmatched. CDR3 coding DNA: TGTGCCAGCATCCCGGACAGGGTAAATTCACCCCTCCACTTT. This codes for CASIPDRVNSPLHF.

This clone was observed once. The V call is TRBV7-2, the J call TRBJ1-1; D possibly corresponds to TRBD1 (6 bases). V shed 3 bases and J shed 4 bases, with 12 bases lying between them. CDR3 length: 14 residues. The germline CDR1 and CDR2 sequences are SGHTA and FQGNSA. CDR3 loop: CASSFRGGGTEAFF. CDR3 coding DNA: TGTGCCAGCAGCTTTAGGGGAGGGGGCACTGAAGCTTTCTTT.

The V call is TRBV2, the J call TRBJ1-2; no firm D call. This CDR3 has 9 residues. From germline, CDR1 is SNHLY and CDR2 FYNNEI. Trimming shortened V by 11 bases and J by 8 bases, and 9 bases separated the two germline ends. CDR3: CARAGGYTF. As DNA, the CDR3 is TGTGCCCGGGCGGGCGGCTACACCTTC. Combining the CDR3 with reference TRBV2 and TRBJ1-2 gives the whole variable domain EPEVTQTPSHQVTQMGQEVILRCVPISNHLYFYWYRQILGQKVEFLVSFYNNEISEKSEIFDDQFSVERPDGSNFTLKIRSTKLEDSAMYFCARAGGYTFGSGTRLTVV.

There are a few counts of this clone. This sequence joins TRBV5-6 and TRBJ2-6; D uncertain. The ends were cut back, 1 base at V and 0 bases at J, with 5 bases in the middle. The CDR3 totals 15 residues. The germline V gene encodes CDR1 SGHDT and CDR2 YYEEEE. This chain's CDR3 is CASSLQFSGANVLTF. The CDR3 coding sequence is TGTGCCAGCAGCTTGCAGTTCTCTGGGGCCAACGTCCTGACTTTC.

This rearrangement joins TRBV29-1 to TRBJ1-1; weak D call: TRBD1 (6 bases). V was cut by 7 bases and J by 5 bases, with 14 bases left in between. The CDR3 sequence is 12 residues long. Germline V gene data show CDR1 as SQVTM and CDR2 as ANQGSEA. CDR3 loop: CSGRGQITEAFF. The CDR3, as DNA: TGCAGCGGCAGGGGCCAAATAACTGAAGCTTTCTTT.

This clone is termed large (0.1 to 1%). CDR3 sequence: CASSQLQGAGNSPLHF. CDR3 bases: TGTGCCAGCAGCCAACTCCAGGGGGCTGGGAATTCACCCCTCCACTTT. The V call is TRBV4-2, the J call TRBJ1-6, with TRBD1 identical over 8 bases. Germline CDR1 is LGHNA and CDR2 is YNFKEQ. CDR3 length equals 16 residues. Unmatched junction bases numbered 7, after V lost 2 bases and J lost 7 bases.